This T cell receptor (beta chain) was found in a study of blood T cell repertoires in COVID-19. Across the study: The samples span acute and convalescent COVID-19 from the United States, Italy and Spain. In each case, the material was cDNA or gDNA derived from T cells, B-cell-depleted T cells, or PBMCs.

V lost 10 bases, J lost 2 bases, and 9 bases stayed unmatched. CDR3 length: 14 residues. CDR1 KGHDR and CDR2 SFDVKD come from the germline V gene. Sequenced by immunoSEQ multiplex PCR; TCRdb stores in-frame clones only, minus some. The data contain about 330,000 clones, about 92% of them singletons. This sequence was found in a woman in her thirties who had recovered from COVID-19. Input material: PBMCs or T cells enriched from blood (not recorded which). This rearrangement joins TRBV24-1 to TRBJ1-2; 7 nucleotides agree with TRBD1. The chain's CDR3 is CATSAGQSNYGYTF. The CDR3 DNA reads TGTGCCACGTCTGCGGGACAGTCAAACTATGGCTACACCTTC.